The 17 T cell receptor beta chains below were found in one sample sequenced in a study of radiation and T cells in renal cell carcinoma. Sequencing used immunoSEQ multiplex PCR; TCRdb keeps in-frame clones, though not all of them. Here the sample spans 150,000 to 190,000 clones, roughly 87% being singletons. The time point denotes: blood 2 weeks post-SBRT. The treatment here: 15 Gy SBRT to primary tumor, nephrectomy 4 weeks later. The sequencing here drew on blood, taken from a patient whose treatment included radiotherapy and nephrectomy. These receptor sequences come from a woman aged 45-60 years with renal cell carcinoma.

The gene calls are TRBV28 and TRBJ1-2; a weak D match, TRBD1 (6 bases). From germline, CDR1 is MDHEN and CDR2 SYDVKM. The CDR3 has 12 amino acids. The V end was cut by 7 bases, the J end by 4 bases, with 10 bases between. CDR3 in amino acids: CASMEDSYGYTF. DNA for the CDR3: TGTGCCAGCATGGAGGACAGCTATGGCTACACCTTC.

This sequence joins TRBV6-1 and TRBJ1-1, with unresolved D. CDR1 is MNHNS and CDR2 is SASEGT in the germline V gene. V gave up 5 bases and J gave up 1 base, with 8 bases separating them. The CDR3 sequence is 13 residues long. CDR3 sequence: CASSFQANTEAFF. The CDR3 bases are TGTGCCAGCAGTTTCCAGGCGAACACTGAAGCTTTCTTT.

The V call is TRBV10-1, the J call TRBJ2-1; 11 bases match TRBD1. CDR3 length: 16 residues. The germline gives CDR1 WNHNN, CDR2 SYGVQD (reference sequence). Trimming cost V 8 bases and J 9 bases; bases outside gene matches: 15. This chain's CDR3 is CASSKTPGQGESEQFF. The CDR3 coding sequence is TGCGCCAGCTCTAAAACTCCGGGACAGGGGGAAAGTGAGCAGTTCTTC.

The genes are TRBV6-1 and TRBJ2-7; TRBD1 is a possible D gene (5 bases). CDR3 size: 14 residues. With 4 bases removed from V and 0 bases from J, the gap between germline ends came to 10 bases. In germline, CDR1 is MNHNS, CDR2 SASEGT. This CDR3 is CASSATGPSYEQYF. CDR3 in DNA: TGTGCCAGCAGTGCAACAGGCCCCTCCTACGAGCAGTACTTC.

The table lists this clone with a count of one. This sequence joins TRBV6-1 and TRBJ2-7; D is perhaps TRBD1 (6 bases). The CDR3 totals 11 residues. V lost 8 bases to trimming and J lost 5 bases, with 10 bases between them. Germline V gene lookup returns CDR1 MNHNS and CDR2 SASEGT. Here the CDR3 DNA reads TGTGCCAGCGAACGACAGGACGAGCAGTACTTC. This sequence encodes CASERQDEQYF.

The V call is TRBV6-5, the J call TRBJ2-7, with 9 positions matching TRBD1. In germline, CDR1 is MNHEY, CDR2 SVGAGI. V shed 6 bases and J 7 bases; nucleotides not matched to a gene: 10. The CDR3 runs 14 residues. The CDR3, as DNA: TGTGCCAGCAGCTCATGGGACAGGGTCTGGGAGCAGTACTTC. Translation: CASSSWDRVWEQYF.

The chain has TRBV6-5 and TRBJ1-2; maybe TRBD1 (5 bases). The CDR3 covers 15 residues. V was pared by 5 bases and J by 7 bases, with 20 bases between. CDR1 and CDR2 (germline): MNHEY, SVGAGI. The CDR3 spells CASSRGPPQGFGYTF. Written as DNA, the CDR3 is TGTGCCAGCAGTCGCGGGCCCCCCCAGGGCTTTGGCTACACCTTC.

A few counts support this clone. The chain employs TRBV4-3 and TRBJ2-3; TRBD1 matches at 8 bases. Trimming removed 1 base from V and 3 bases from J; junction bases left unmatched: 3. The length of the CDR3 is 15 residues. The germline gives CDR1 LGHNA, CDR2 YSLEER. CDR3 nucleotides: TGCGCCAGCAGCCAAGGGACAGGGTTTACAGATACGCAGTATTTT. Translated, it gives CASSQGTGFTDTQYF.

This sequence joins TRBV11-1 and TRBJ2-6; tentative D call: TRBD2 (5 bases). Germline CDR1 and CDR2: SGHAT and FQDESV (reference sequence). V shed 4 bases and J shed 4 bases, with 11 bases lying between them. This CDR3 spans 15 amino acids. The CDR3 DNA reads TGTGCCAGCAGCTCACGGGAAACCGGGGCCAACGTCCTGACTTTC. Its translation: CASSSRETGANVLTF. The whole variable domain, remainder taken from reference TRBV11-1 and TRBJ2-6, is EAEVAQSPRYKITEKSQAVAFWCDPISGHATLYWYRQILGQGPELLVQFQDESVVDDSQLPKDRFSAERLKGVDSTLKIQPAELGDSAMYLCASSSRETGANVLTFGAGSRLTVL.

This clone appeared a few times. The chain links TRBV7-6 to TRBJ1-6, with TRBD1 matching over 8 bases. Germline CDR1 reads SGHVS; CDR2 reads FNYEAQ. J lost 6 bases, V lost 5 bases, and 3 bases had no gene match. There are 14 residues in the CDR3. The CDR3 protein is CASSEDRANSPLHF. The CDR3 region has the DNA TGTGCCAGCAGCGAGGACAGGGCTAATTCACCCCTCCACTTT.

The V call is TRBV18, the J call TRBJ1-4, with D possibly being TRBD1 (5 bases). CDR1 KGHSH and CDR2 LQKENI come from the germline V gene. There are 13 residues in the CDR3. Trimming took 6 bases from V and 8 from J, leaving 13 bases between them. The CDR3 region is CASSPQRGEKLFF. As DNA, the CDR3 is TGTGCCAGCTCCCCCCAGAGGGGCGAAAAACTGTTTTTT.

The chain employs TRBV7-9 and TRBJ1-3, with D unresolved. The CDR3 length is 12 residues. Trimming pared 1 base from V and 8 bases from J, leaving 6 bases between. Per the germline V gene, CDR1 is SEHNR and CDR2 is FQNEAQ (reference sequence). The CDR3 coding sequence is TGTGCCAGCAGCTTAGTCGAGTACACCATATATTTT. This gives the protein CASSLVEYTIYF. The whole variable domain, remainder taken from reference TRBV7-9 and TRBJ1-3, is DTGVSQNPRHKITKRGQNVTFRCDPISEHNRLYWYRQTLGQGPEFLTYFQNEAQLEKSRLLSDRFSAERPKGSFSTLEIQRTEQGDSAMYLCASSLVEYTIYFGEGSWLTVV.

This chain connects TRBV19 to TRBJ2-7, with 8 bases identical to TRBD1. There are 13 residues in the CDR3. CDR1 is LNHDA, CDR2 SQIVND, per germline (reference sequence). The junction had 13 bases not matched to a gene; V was cut back by 11 bases and J by 7 bases. The CDR3: CAVGVQGGREQYF. CDR3 sequence (DNA): TGTGCCGTTGGAGTACAGGGGGGCCGAGAGCAGTACTTC.

J is TRBJ2-7 and V is TRBV7-9; no firm D call. Per the germline V gene, CDR1 is SEHNR and CDR2 is FQNEAQ (reference sequence). The CDR3 loop spans 13 amino acids. The V end lost 4 bases, the J end lost 4 bases, and 11 bases lay between the germline ends. CDR3 DNA: TGTGCCAGCAGCTCGGCAAAAGCGTACGAGCAGTACTTC. Its protein product is CASSSAKAYEQYF.

V and J are TRBV5-1 and TRBJ2-7; 8 nucleotides align to TRBD2. Trimming removed 2 bases from V and 5 bases from J; junction bases left unmatched: 12. The CDR3 contains 16 residues. The germline V gene encodes CDR1 SGHRS and CDR2 YFSETQ. CDR3 residues: CASSLQIAGHSDEQYF. In nucleotides, the CDR3 is TGCGCCAGCAGCTTACAAATAGCGGGGCATAGCGACGAGCAGTACTTC.

This rearrangement joins TRBV7-9 to TRBJ2-1; D may correspond to TRBD1 or TRBD2 (5 bases each). V was trimmed by 1 base and J by 6 bases, leaving 13 bases between them. Per germline, CDR1 SEHNR and CDR2 FQNEAQ (reference sequence). CDR3 length: 15 amino acids. Here the CDR3 reads CASSLGGSFSNEQFF. Written as DNA, the CDR3 is TGTGCCAGCAGCTTAGGGGGGTCATTCTCCAATGAGCAGTTCTTC.

The V and J genes are TRBV9 and TRBJ1-1, with TRBD1 as a possible D gene (5 bases). The CDR3 is 15 amino acids. Germline V gives CDR1 SGDLS, CDR2 YYNGEE. V was trimmed by 1 base and J by 7 bases, leaving 17 bases between them. The CDR3 region is CASSVRSGVADEAFF. CDR3 DNA sequence: TGTGCCAGCAGCGTAAGGTCGGGGGTTGCGGATGAAGCTTTCTTT.